This T cell receptor (beta chain) was sequenced during a study of shared clonotypes between healthy human individuals (dated by TCRdb to about 2020). In the study overall: Three men and a couple of women, aged 18 to 49 years, made up the cohort. Per donor, three plates each were used for CD4 naive and CD4 memory, two for CD8 naive, and one for CD8 memory. Blood TCR repertoires of five healthy adults were deeply sequenced to estimate repertoire size and the extent of clonotype sharing between individuals. Libraries were prepared and TCR repertoires were sequenced by different laboratories using diverse techniques, in order to increase sequencing depth and limit assay-specific biases. Between about 0.8 and 9 billion PBMCs per donor were obtained by leukapheresis. Overall study results and their limits: Because the study included only a small number of donors, the genetic and exposure-history diversity represented was limited. Sampling was limited to blood, and TCR repertoires in tissue likely differ from TCR repertoires in blood. Incomplete sequencing was indicated by rarefaction of sorted-subset datasets, despite the large sequencing depth. Clonotypes shared by all four sorted-subset donors showed higher generation probabilities than non-shared clonotypes. Based on pairwise subsampling, the degree of clonotype sharing among donors was expected to be affected by sequencing depth. Larger estimated clonotype richness was generally found for naive subsets than for memory subsets. Across four donors, approximately 4.9% of naive CD4, roughly 3.8% of naive CD8, roughly 2.2% of memory CD4, and approximately 0.4% of memory CD8 clonotypes were shared.

The donors were healthy, HIV-negative adults with no recently reported acute infections or vaccinations. Every donor was a Caucasian adult living in Nashville, Tennessee, USA. Magnetic negative selection was used to enrich CD4+ T cells, after which naive cells were positively selected on CD45RA and the negative fraction became the memory subset. Blood was collected by leukapheresis, and PBMCs were isolated by Ficoll-Histopaque density gradient centrifugation and then cryopreserved in liquid nitrogen vapor phase. Analytical flow cytometry was used to check the purity and quantity of every magnetically sorted T cell population. Each sorted fraction had its genomic DNA isolated and then quantified by UV absorbance on a Nanodrop 2000c. Only one count was recorded for this clone. Its specific antigen is unknown. Per-base quality was not reported, and no clone a single base away is much larger than it.

Using the deep immunoSEQ assay, TCR CDR3 regions were amplified from genomic DNA by multiplex PCR. For each cell subset, the extracted genomic DNA was distributed evenly across all wells of several immunoSEQ 96-well plates, and each plate served as one replicate. For sorted subsets, each replicate PCR was loaded with roughly 0.2 ug genomic DNA, equivalent to roughly 30,000 T cell genomes. Purified libraries were quantified with a Qubit 3.0 fluorometer, sized on a Bioanalyzer 2100, and re-quantified with the KAPA Library Quantification kit. A separate single-read 150-cycle Illumina NextSeq 550 flow cell was used to sequence each immunoSEQ 96-well plate. For the original study's pipeline: The immunoSEQ output contained only junctional sequences without quality scores, so filtering could not match that applied to full-length reads. To assign V/J genes and CDR3, sequences were annotated against IMGT germline references using PyIR, a Python wrapper for IgBLAST v1.9. Reads were filtered out if the reads had weak V/J assignments (E-value above 1e-6), no CDR3, stop codons, out-of-frame junctions, or ambiguous translated residues. V3J clonotypes were defined by identical inferred V gene, J gene, and CDR3 amino acid sequence. Percentage overlap between repertoires was calculated by dividing the number of shared unique clonotypes by the size of the smaller repertoire. Three approaches were used to assess repertoire richness: RTK rarefaction, the Chao1 estimator, and Recon v2.1 estimates of unobserved clonotypes. Generation probabilities for all TCRbeta clonotypes obtained by the gDNA method from a handful of donors were computed using OLGA. TCRdb took over this immuneACCESS table, retaining in-frame rearrangements with V and J assigned. Such tables are incomplete; in checked studies, under half of the missing clones stem from an unresolved V gene, and the remainder is unexplained. The V and J calls and clone size were taken over from that table, and D and trimming were inferred from the DNA. In all, the sample holds roughly 500,000 clones, and about 96% of those were seen once. Jointly, the top ten make up 0.05% to 0.08% of the sample.

From cysteine to phenylalanine, the CDR3 is 13 amino acids long. Just CDR3 DNA is preserved here, 39 bases in frame from base 1. The germline V gene sets CDR1 to SGHAT and CDR2 to FQNNGV. The junction carries 10 bases between V and J, which are trimmed by 1 base and 7 bases respectively. Sequenced material: naive CD4+ T cells sorted from blood. What the cell subset or site label conveys for this sample: CD45RA+ positively selected. This receptor chain uses TRBV11-2 and TRBJ2-5; matching of 6 bases hints at TRBD2 as the D gene. The TCR comes from a young woman in good health. CDR3 region: CASSLAQGGTQYF. The sequence in DNA is TGTGCCAGCAGCTTAGCCCAGGGAGGGACCCAGTACTTC. Outside the CDR3, residues come from the reference TRBV11-2 and TRBJ2-5 proteins, so the full variable domain is: EAGVAQSPRYKIIEKRQSVAFWCNPISGHATLYWYQQILGQGPKLLIQFQNNGVVDDSQLPKDRFSAERLKGVDSTLKIQPAKLEDSAVYLCASSLAQGGTQYFGPGTRLLVL.